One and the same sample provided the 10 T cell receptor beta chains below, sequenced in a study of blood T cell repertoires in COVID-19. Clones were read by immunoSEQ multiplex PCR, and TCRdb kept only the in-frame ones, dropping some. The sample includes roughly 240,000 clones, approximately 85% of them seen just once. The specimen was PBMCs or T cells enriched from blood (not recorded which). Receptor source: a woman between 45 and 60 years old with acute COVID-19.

CDR3 sequence: CASSRRTGVATDTQYF. The CDR3 DNA reads TGTGCCAGCAGCCGCCGGACAGGGGTGGCGACAGATACGCAGTATTTT. This chain uses TRBV7-9 with TRBJ2-3, with TRBD1 identical over 9 bases. CDR1 is SEHNR and CDR2 is FQNEAQ in the germline V gene (reference sequence). The CDR3 loop spans 16 amino acids. J was trimmed by 3 bases and V by 5 bases; bases with no gene match: 9.

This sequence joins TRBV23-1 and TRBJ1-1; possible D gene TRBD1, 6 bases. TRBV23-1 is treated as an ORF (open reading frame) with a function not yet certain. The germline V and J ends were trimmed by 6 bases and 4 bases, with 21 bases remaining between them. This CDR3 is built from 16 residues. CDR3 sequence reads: CASSPRDTGLGTEAFF. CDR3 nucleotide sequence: TGCGCCAGCAGCCCAAGGGACACAGGATTGGGCACTGAAGCTTTCTTT.

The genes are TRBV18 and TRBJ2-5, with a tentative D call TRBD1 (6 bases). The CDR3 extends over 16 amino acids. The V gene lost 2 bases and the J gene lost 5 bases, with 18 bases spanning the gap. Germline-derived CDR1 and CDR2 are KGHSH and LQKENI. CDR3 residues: CASSPTLGGPGETQYF. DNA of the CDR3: TGTGCCAGCTCACCAACTCTAGGGGGTCCTGGGGAGACCCAGTACTTC.

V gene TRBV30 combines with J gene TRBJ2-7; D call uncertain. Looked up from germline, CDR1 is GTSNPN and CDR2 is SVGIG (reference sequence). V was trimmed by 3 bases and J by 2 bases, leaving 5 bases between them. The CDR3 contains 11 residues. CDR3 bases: TGTGCCTGGAGCTCAGCCTACGAGCAGTACTTC. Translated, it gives CAWSSAYEQYF.

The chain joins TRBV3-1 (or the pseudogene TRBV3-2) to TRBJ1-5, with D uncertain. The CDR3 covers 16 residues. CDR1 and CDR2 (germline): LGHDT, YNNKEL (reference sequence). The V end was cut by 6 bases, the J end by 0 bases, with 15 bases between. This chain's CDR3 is CASRQTGWLSNQPQHF. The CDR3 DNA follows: TGTGCCAGCAGACAGACGGGGTGGCTTAGCAATCAGCCCCAGCATTTT.

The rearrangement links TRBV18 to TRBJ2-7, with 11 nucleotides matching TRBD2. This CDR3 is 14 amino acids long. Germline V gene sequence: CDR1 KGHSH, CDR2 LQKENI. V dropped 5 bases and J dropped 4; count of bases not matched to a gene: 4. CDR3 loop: CASSSTSGGYEQYF. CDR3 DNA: TGTGCCAGCTCATCAACTAGCGGGGGATACGAGCAGTACTTC.

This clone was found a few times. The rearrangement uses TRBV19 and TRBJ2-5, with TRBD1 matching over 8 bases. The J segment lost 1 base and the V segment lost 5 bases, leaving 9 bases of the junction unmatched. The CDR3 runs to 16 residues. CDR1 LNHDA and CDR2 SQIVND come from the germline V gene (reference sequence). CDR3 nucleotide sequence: TGTGCCAGTAGTGGCCGGACAGGGCTTGCCCAAGAGACCCAGTACTTC. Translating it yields CASSGRTGLAQETQYF.

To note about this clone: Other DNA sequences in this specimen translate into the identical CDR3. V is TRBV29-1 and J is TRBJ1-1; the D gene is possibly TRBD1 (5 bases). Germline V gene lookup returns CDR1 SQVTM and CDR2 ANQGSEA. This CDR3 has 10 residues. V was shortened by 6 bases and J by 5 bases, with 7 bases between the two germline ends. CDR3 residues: CSVGGTEAFF. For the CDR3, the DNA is TGCAGCGTCGGGGGGACTGAAGCTTTCTTT.

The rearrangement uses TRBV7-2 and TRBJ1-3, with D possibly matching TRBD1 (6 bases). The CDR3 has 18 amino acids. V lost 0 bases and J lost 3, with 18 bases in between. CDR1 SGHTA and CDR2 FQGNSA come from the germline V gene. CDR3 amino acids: CASSLAGATNDFGNTIYF. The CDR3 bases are TGTGCCAGCAGCTTAGCGGGGGCCACCAATGATTTTGGAAACACCATATATTTT.

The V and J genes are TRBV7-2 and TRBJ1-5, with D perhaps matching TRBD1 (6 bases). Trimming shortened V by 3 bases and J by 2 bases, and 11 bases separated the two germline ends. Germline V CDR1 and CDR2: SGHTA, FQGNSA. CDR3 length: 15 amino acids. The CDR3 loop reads CASSFSTGRNQPQHF. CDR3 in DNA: TGTGCCAGCAGCTTCTCCACAGGGCGCAATCAGCCCCAGCATTTT.